The rows below give T cell receptor beta chains drawn from one sample of a study of cytomegalovirus exposure and HLA in healthy donors. The data were produced by immunoSEQ multiplex PCR, yet TCRdb's version contains in-frame clones alone and is incomplete. The sample includes roughly 70,000 clones, under 80% seen only once; the top ten take roughly 15%. The sequenced sample consisted of PBMCs. These receptors originate from a male donor in good health and CMV-seropositive. CDR3s include the opening cysteine and the closing phenylalanine or tryptophan. D genes are given only for firm matches. Clone size is stated in some rows and not others, as once, few, many or a class when expanded.

d_gene	abundance	j_gene	v_gene	CDR3nt	CDR3aa
-	-	TRBJ1-5	TRBV4-1	TGCGCCAGCAGCCAAGTATTACTCAATCAGCCCCAGCATTTT	CASSQVLLNQPQHF
TRBD1	-	TRBJ2-1	TRBV6-4	TGTGCCAGCAGTGACTCGGTACAGGGGGCGGCCAATGAGCAGTTCTTC	CASSDSVQGAANEQFF
TRBD1	-	TRBJ2-7	TRBV5-6	TGTGCCAGCAGCGCGGGACAGGGGGTCGTCTACGAGCAGTACTTC	CASSAGQGVVYEQYF
-	few	TRBJ2-5	TRBV7-2	TGTGCCAGCAGCTTATTTTTAGAAGGGGTTCGAGAGACCCAGTACTTC	CASSLFLEGVRETQYF
-	-	TRBJ1-1	TRBV18	TGTGCCAGCTCACTTGTCAGTGAAGCTTTCTTT	CASSLVSEAFF
-	-	TRBJ2-5	TRBV18	TGTGCCAGCTCACCTCTTCGGGAAGGGCCAGAGACCCAGTACTTC	CASSPLREGPETQYF
TRBD1	-	TRBJ2-5	TRBV5-1	TGCGCCAGCAGCAGGGACAGAGGAGAGACCCAGTACTTC	CASSRDRGETQYF
TRBD1	-	TRBJ1-1	TRBV6-1	TGTGCCAGCAGTCTGACAGGGGTCTATACTGAAGCTTTCTTT	CASSLTGVYTEAFF
-	-	TRBJ2-3	TRBV20-1	TGCAGTGCTAGAGGAGAGATTACGCAGTATTTT	CSARGEITQYF
-	-	TRBJ2-6	TRBV18	TGTGCCAGCTCACCCCCAGGGAACTCTGGGGCCAACGTCCTGACTTTC	CASSPPGNSGANVLTF
-	-	TRBJ2-1	TRBV6-5	TGTGCCAGCAGTTACGCATCCTTCGCGGGGAAGAATGAGCAGTTCTTC	CASSYASFAGKNEQFF
TRBD2	few	TRBJ2-3	TRBV7-3	TGTGCCAGCAGCTTAGTGGCGGGGGGTCTGGCAGATACGCAGTATTTT	CASSLVAGGLADTQYF
-	-	TRBJ1-5	TRBV7-2	TGTGCCAGCAGCTTAGGGGGGGGCTTTAGCAATCAGCCCCAGCATTTT	CASSLGGGFSNQPQHF
-	-	TRBJ1-2	TRBV5-1	TGCGCCAGCAGCTCTTGGGACACCGATTATGGCTACACCTTC	CASSSWDTDYGYTF